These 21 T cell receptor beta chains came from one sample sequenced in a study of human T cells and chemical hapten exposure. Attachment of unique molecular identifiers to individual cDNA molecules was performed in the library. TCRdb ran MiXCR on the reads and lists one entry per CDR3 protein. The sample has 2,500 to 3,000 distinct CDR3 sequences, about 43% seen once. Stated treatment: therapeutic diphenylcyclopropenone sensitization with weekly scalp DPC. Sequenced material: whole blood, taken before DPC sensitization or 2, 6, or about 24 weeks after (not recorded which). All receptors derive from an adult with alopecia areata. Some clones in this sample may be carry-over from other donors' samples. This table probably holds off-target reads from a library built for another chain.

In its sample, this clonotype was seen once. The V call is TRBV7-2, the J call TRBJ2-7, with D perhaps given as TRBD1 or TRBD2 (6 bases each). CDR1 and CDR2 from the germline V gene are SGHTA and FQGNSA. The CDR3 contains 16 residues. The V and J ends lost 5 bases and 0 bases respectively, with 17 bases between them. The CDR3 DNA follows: TGTGCCAGCAGCCTACCGTTAGGGGGGTTCTCCTACGAGCAGTACTTC. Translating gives CASSLPLGGFSYEQYF.

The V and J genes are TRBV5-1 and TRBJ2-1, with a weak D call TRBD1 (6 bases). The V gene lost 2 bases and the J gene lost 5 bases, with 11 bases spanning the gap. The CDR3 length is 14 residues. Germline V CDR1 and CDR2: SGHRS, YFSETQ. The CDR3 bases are TGCGCCAGCAGCTTCATCGCAGGGGACAATGAGCAGTTCTTC. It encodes CASSFIAGDNEQFF.

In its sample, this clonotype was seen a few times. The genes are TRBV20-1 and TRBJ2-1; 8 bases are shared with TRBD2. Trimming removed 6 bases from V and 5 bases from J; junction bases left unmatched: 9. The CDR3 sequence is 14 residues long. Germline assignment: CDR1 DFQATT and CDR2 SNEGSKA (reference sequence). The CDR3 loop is CSAPPASGHNEQFF. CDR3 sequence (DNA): TGCAGTGCCCCTCCTGCTAGCGGGCACAATGAGCAGTTCTTC.

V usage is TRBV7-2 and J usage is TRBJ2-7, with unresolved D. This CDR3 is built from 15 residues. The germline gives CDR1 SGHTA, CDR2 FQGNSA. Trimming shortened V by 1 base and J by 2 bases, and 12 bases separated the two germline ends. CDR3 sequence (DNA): TGTGCCAGCAGCTTAGACGCCCTAGGCCCCTACGAGCAGTACTTC. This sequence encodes CASSLDALGPYEQYF.

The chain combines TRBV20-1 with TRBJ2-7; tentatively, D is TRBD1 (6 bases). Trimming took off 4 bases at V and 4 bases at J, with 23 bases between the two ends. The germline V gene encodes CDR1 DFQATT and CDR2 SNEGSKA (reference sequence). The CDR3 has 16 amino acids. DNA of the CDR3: TGCAGTGCTACCCATCCTCATAGACAGGAATCTTACGAGCAGTACTTC. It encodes CSATHPHRQESYEQYF.

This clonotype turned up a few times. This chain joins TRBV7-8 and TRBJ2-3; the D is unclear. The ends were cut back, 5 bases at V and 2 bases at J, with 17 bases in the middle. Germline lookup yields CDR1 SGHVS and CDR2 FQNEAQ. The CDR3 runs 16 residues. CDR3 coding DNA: TGTGCCAGCAGCCCCCCTTTAGGGCGGAACACAGATACGCAGTATTTT. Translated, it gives CASSPPLGRNTDTQYF.

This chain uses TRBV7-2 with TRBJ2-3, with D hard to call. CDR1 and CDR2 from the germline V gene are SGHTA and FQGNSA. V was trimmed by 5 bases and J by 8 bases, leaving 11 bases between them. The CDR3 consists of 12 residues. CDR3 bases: TGTGCCAGCAGCCCTGGACCAAGTACGCAGTATTTT. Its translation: CASSPGPSTQYF.

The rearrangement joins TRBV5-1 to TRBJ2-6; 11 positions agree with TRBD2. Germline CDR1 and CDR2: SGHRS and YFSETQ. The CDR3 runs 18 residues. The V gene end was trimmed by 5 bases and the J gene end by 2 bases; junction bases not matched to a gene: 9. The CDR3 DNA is TGCGCCAGCAGGGTAGCGGGAGGGGCCCACACTGGGGCCAACGTCCTGACTTTC. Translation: CASRVAGGAHTGANVLTF.

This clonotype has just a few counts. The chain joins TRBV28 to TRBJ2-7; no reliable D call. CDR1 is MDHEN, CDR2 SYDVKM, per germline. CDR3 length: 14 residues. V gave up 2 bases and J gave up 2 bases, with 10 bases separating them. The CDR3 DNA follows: TGTGCCAGCAGTTTACGAGTACCGGCCTACGAGCAGTACTTC. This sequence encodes CASSLRVPAYEQYF. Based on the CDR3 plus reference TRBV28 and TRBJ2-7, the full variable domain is DVKVTQSSRYLVKRTGEKVFLECVQDMDHENMFWYRQDPGLGLRLIYFSYDVKMKEKGDIPEGYSVSREKKERFSLILESASTNQTSMYLCASSLRVPAYEQYFGPGTRLTVT.

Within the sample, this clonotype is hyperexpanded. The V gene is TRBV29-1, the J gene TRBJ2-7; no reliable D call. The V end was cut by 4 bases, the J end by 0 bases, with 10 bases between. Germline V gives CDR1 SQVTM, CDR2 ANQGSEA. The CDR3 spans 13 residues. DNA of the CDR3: TGCAGCGTTGTTTCAGCAAACTCCTACGAGCAGTACTTC. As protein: CSVVSANSYEQYF.

The DNA of the CDR3 is TGTGCCAGCAGCTCGCAGGGGGCCCACGAGCAGTACTTC. This gives the protein CASSSQGAHEQYF. This chain joins TRBV11-2 and TRBJ2-7; 8 positions match TRBD1. CDR1 and CDR2 from the germline V gene are SGHAT and FQNNGV. This CDR3 region has 13 residues. The junction had 4 bases not matched to a gene; V was cut back by 4 bases and J by 5 bases.

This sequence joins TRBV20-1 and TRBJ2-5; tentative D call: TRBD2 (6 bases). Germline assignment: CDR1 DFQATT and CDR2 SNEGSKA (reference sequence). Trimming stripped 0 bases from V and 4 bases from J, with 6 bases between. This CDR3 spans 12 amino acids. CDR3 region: CSARDGGETQYF. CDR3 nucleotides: TGCAGTGCTAGAGACGGGGGAGAGACCCAGTACTTC.

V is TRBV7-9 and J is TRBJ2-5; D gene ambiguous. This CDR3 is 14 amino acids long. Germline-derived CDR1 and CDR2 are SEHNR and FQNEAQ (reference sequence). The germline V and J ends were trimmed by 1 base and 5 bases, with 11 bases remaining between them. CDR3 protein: CASSLVLAAETQYF. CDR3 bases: TGTGCCAGCAGCTTAGTGCTGGCCGCGGAGACCCAGTACTTC.

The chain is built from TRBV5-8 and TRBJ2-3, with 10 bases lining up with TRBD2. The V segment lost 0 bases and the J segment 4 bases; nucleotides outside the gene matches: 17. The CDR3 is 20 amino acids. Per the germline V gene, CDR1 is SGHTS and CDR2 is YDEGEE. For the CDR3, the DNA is TGTGCCAGCAGCTTGGGATGGCAGGGGCGGCTAGCGGGAGTCCCAGATACGCAGTATTTT. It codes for CASSLGWQGRLAGVPDTQYF.

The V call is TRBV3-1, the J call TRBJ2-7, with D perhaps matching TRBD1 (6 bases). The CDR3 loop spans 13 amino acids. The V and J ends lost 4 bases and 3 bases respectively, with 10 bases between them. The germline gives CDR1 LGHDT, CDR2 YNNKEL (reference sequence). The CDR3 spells CASSRQENYEQYF. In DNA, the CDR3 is TGTGCCAGCAGCCGACAGGAGAACTACGAGCAGTACTTC.

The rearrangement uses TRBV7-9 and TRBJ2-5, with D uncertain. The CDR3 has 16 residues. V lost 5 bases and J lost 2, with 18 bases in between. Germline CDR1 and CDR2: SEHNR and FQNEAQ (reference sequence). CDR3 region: CASSPTASAFQETQYF. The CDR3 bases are TGTGCCAGCAGCCCTACCGCGTCGGCATTTCAAGAGACCCAGTACTTC.

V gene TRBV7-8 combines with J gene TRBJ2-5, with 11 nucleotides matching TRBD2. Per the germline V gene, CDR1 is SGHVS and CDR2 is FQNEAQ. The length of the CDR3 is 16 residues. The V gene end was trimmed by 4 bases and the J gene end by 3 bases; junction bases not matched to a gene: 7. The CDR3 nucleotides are TGTGCCAGCAGCTACCCCGGGACTAGCGGAAAAGAGACCCAGTACTTC. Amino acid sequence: CASSYPGTSGKETQYF.

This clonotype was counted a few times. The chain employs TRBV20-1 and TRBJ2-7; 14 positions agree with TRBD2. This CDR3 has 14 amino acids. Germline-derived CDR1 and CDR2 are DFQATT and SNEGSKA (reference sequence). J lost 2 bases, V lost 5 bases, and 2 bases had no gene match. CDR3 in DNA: TGCAGTGCTCTGACTAGCGGGAGGGCCTACGAGCAGTACTTC. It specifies CSALTSGRAYEQYF.

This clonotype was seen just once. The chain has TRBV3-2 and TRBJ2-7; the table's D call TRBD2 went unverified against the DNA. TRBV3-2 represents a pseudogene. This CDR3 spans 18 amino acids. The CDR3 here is CASSHYHKLAATSYEQYF. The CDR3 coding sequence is TGTGCCAGCAGCCACTACCATAAATTAGCGGCGACCTCCTACGAGCAGTACTTC.

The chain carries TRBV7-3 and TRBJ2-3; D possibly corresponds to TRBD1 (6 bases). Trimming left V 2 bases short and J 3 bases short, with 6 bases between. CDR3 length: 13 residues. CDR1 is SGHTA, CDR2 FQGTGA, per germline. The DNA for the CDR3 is TGTGCCAGCAGCTTACAGGGGACAGATACGCAGTATTTT. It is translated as CASSLQGTDTQYF.

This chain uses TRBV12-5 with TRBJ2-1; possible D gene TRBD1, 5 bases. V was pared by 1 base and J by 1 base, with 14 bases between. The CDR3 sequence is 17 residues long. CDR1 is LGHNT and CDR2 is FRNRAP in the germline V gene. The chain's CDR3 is CASGLGVRQGSYNEQFF. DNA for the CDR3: TGTGCTAGTGGTTTGGGAGTTCGGCAGGGATCCTACAATGAGCAGTTCTTC. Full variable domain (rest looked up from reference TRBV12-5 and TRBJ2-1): DARVTQTPRHKVTEMGQEVTMRCQPILGHNTVFWYRQTMMQGLELLAYFRNRAPLDDSGMPKDRFSAEMPDATLATLKIQPSEPRDSAVYFCASGLGVRQGSYNEQFFGPGTRLTVL.